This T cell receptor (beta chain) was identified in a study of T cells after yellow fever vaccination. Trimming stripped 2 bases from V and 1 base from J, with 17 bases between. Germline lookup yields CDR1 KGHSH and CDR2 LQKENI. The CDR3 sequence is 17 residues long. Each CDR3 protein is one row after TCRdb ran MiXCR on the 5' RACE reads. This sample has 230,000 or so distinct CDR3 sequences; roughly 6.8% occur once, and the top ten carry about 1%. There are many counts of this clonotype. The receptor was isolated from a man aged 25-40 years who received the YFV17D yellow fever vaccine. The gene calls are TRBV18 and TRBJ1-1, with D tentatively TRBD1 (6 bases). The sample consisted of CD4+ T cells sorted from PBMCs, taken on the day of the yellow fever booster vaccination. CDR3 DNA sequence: TGTGCCAGCTCACCAGCGGGGGCAGGGTATGCGAACACTGAAGCTTTCTTT. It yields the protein CASSPAGAGYANTEAFF.